The 23 T cell receptor beta chains below come from one sample, sequenced in a study of blood T cell repertoires in COVID-19. Measured with immunoSEQ multiplex PCR; TCRdb has only the in-frame clones, and not every one. The repertoire holds 220,000 or so clones, approximately 85% seen once, with roughly 2.6% in the top ten. Material for sequencing was peripheral blood. The receptors shown here come from a man in his forties or fifties who had recovered from COVID-19.

V is TRBV12-3 or TRBV12-4 and J is TRBJ1-1; D is unresolved. This CDR3 has 13 residues. The ends were cut back, 6 bases at V and 5 bases at J, with 13 bases in the middle. The CDR3 spells CASSTIERTEAFF. CDR3 nucleotides: TGTGCCAGCAGCACGATTGAGAGGACTGAAGCTTTCTTT.

This clone was observed once. The V call is TRBV10-2, the J call TRBJ2-1; tentatively, D is TRBD2 (6 bases). V was shortened by 8 bases and J by 0 bases, with 11 bases between the two germline ends. This CDR3 spans 14 amino acids. The germline V gene has CDR1 WSHSY and CDR2 SAAADI. The CDR3: CASVGGISYNEQFF. In DNA, the CDR3 is TGCGCCAGCGTCGGCGGGATCTCCTACAATGAGCAGTTCTTC.

The CDR3 reads CASSPSGGADYEQYF. The CDR3 region has the DNA TGTGCCAGTAGTCCAAGCGGGGGAGCCGACTACGAGCAGTACTTC. The gene calls are TRBV19 and TRBJ2-7, with 8 positions matching TRBD2. The CDR3 is 15 residues long. Germline trimming cut 5 bases from V and 3 bases from J; bases unmatched to any gene: 9. Germline assignment: CDR1 LNHDA and CDR2 SQIVND (reference sequence).

The rearrangement links TRBV7-2 to TRBJ2-5, with 7 bases fitting TRBD2. The CDR3 sequence is 15 residues long. Germline loops: CDR1 SGHTA, CDR2 FQGNSA. Trimming at V came to 2 bases and at J to 4 bases, leaving 7 bases not matched to a gene. The DNA of the CDR3 is TGTGCCAGCAGCTTAACGGGGAGGGTGGCAGAGACCCAGTACTTC. The encoded protein is CASSLTGRVAETQYF.

This rearrangement joins TRBV9 to TRBJ1-1; D possibly corresponds to TRBD1 (6 bases). The CDR3 consists of 16 residues. Trimming pared 0 bases from V and 0 bases from J, leaving 12 bases between. The germline CDR1 and CDR2 sequences are SGDLS and YYNGEE. The CDR3 nucleotides are TGTGCCAGCAGCGTAGGTTCCGGGACACTGAACACTGAAGCTTTCTTT. This encodes CASSVGSGTLNTEAFF.

The chain joins TRBV18 to TRBJ2-1; 9 bases fit TRBD1. The germline gives CDR1 KGHSH, CDR2 LQKENI. CDR3 length: 13 residues. The ends lost 8 bases at V and 6 bases at J; junction bases unmatched: 5. CDR3 in DNA: TGTGCCAGCCTCCGGGACAGGGCCAATGAGCAGTTCTTC. As protein: CASLRDRANEQFF.

The chain recombines TRBV19 with TRBJ2-5, with D perhaps TRBD2 (6 bases). The germline CDR1 and CDR2 sequences are LNHDA and SQIVND (reference sequence). The CDR3 length is 15 residues. V was cut by 0 bases and J by 5 bases, with 13 bases left in between. CDR3 sequence: CASSIEFTGSETQYF. CDR3 coding DNA: TGTGCCAGTAGTATAGAGTTTACCGGGAGTGAGACCCAGTACTTC.

The chain carries TRBV19 and TRBJ2-5, with D perhaps TRBD2 (5 bases). Trimming took 6 bases from V and 7 from J, leaving 24 bases between them. Germline values: CDR1 LNHDA, CDR2 SQIVND (reference sequence). This CDR3 is built from 16 residues. In DNA form, the CDR3 reads TGTGCCAGTAGCCCGACCCAGTCCCGAAAGGCGGGGACCCAGTACTTC. Amino acid sequence: CASSPTQSRKAGTQYF.

The chain combines TRBV30 with TRBJ1-2, with D possibly being TRBD1 (6 bases). The CDR3 contains 12 residues. V lost 3 bases and J 5 bases, leaving 10 bases between the germline ends. The germline V gene encodes CDR1 GTSNPN and CDR2 SVGIG (reference sequence). CDR3 sequence reads: CAWRKGGYGYTF. CDR3 bases: TGTGCCTGGAGAAAAGGGGGTTATGGCTACACCTTC.

The V gene is TRBV27, the J gene TRBJ1-2, with D maybe TRBD1 (5 bases). Germline assignment: CDR1 MNHEY and CDR2 SMNVEV (reference sequence). The CDR3 loop spans 16 amino acids. The V end lost 6 bases, the J end lost 1 base, and 18 bases lay between the germline ends. The CDR3 loop reads CASRTLTDGHNYGYTF. CDR3 bases: TGTGCCAGCAGAACATTGACGGACGGACATAACTATGGCTACACCTTC.

The chain joins TRBV6-5 to TRBJ1-6; D possibly corresponds to TRBD1 (6 bases). Germline V gene sequence: CDR1 MNHEY, CDR2 SVGAGI. V was pared by 6 bases and J by 5 bases, with 14 bases between. The CDR3 is made up of 15 amino acids. The CDR3 DNA follows: TGTGCCAGCAGCCGACAGGTTTACAATAATTCACCCCTCCACTTT. Encoded protein: CASSRQVYNNSPLHF.

Only one count was recorded for this clone. The rearrangement links TRBV5-1 to TRBJ2-7; maybe TRBD2 (5 bases). This CDR3 has 16 amino acids. Germline V gives CDR1 SGHRS, CDR2 YFSETQ. Trimming pared 4 bases from V and 0 bases from J, leaving 17 bases between. CDR3 nucleotide sequence: TGCGCCAGCAGCCTAAGTCTAGCTGGGGACTCCTACGAGCAGTACTTC. It is translated as CASSLSLAGDSYEQYF.

The chain employs TRBV3-1 (or the pseudogene TRBV3-2) and TRBJ2-2, with 8 bases aligning to TRBD1. CDR1 LGHDT and CDR2 YNNKEL come from the germline V gene (reference sequence). Trimming at V came to 1 base and at J to 5 bases, leaving 3 bases not matched to a gene. The CDR3 is 15 amino acids. The CDR3 bases are TGTGCCAGCAGCCAAGGGACAGGGCGAACCGGGGAGCTGTTTTTT. It specifies CASSQGTGRTGELFF.

On this clone itself: A read error may produce the germline difference seen at one junction end. V gene TRBV27 combines with J gene TRBJ2-5; D may be TRBD2 (5 bases). The germline gives CDR1 MNHEY, CDR2 SMNVEV (reference sequence). This CDR3 spans 14 amino acids. CDR3 in amino acids: CASSPGTLSGLFNF. DNA for the CDR3: TGTGCCAGCAGTCCGGGCACCCTCTCGGGGTTATTTAACTTC.

The chain joins TRBV10-3 to TRBJ1-6, with 7 bases aligning to TRBD1. J was trimmed by 10 bases and V by 3 bases; bases with no gene match: 9. The CDR3 sequence is 15 residues long. CDR1 is ENHRY, CDR2 SYGVKD, per germline. In DNA, the CDR3 is TGTGCCATCAGTGATGGGAACAGGGGAAACTCACCCCTCCACTTT. This translates into CAISDGNRGNSPLHF.

The chain links TRBV2 to TRBJ2-2; tentative D call: TRBD1 (5 bases). The V gene's germline CDR1 is SNHLY and CDR2 FYNNEI. Trimming removed 4 bases from V and 7 bases from J, with 10 bases in between. This CDR3 contains 13 residues. CDR3 sequence: CASSGGSYGELFF. The CDR3 DNA follows: TGTGCCAGCAGTGGGGGCAGCTACGGGGAGCTGTTTTTT.

The rearrangement joins TRBV29-1 to TRBJ2-5, with a weak D call TRBD2 (5 bases). The CDR3 length is 12 residues. V was pared by 7 bases and J by 4 bases, with 13 bases between. Germline V lookup: CDR1 SQVTM, CDR2 ANQGSEA. As DNA, the CDR3 is TGCAGCGCCCGGACTCTCCGAGAGACCCAGTACTTC. It encodes CSARTLRETQYF.

The rearrangement uses TRBV20-1 and TRBJ2-1, with a tentative D call TRBD1 (5 bases). V gave up 3 bases and J gave up 3 bases, with 9 bases separating them. The CDR3 length is 13 residues. Germline lookup yields CDR1 DFQATT and CDR2 SNEGSKA (reference sequence). CDR3 region: CSASRGLYNEQFF. The DNA of the CDR3 is TGCAGTGCTAGTAGGGGCCTCTACAATGAGCAGTTCTTC.

This clone was picked up a small number of times. The rearrangement joins TRBV9 to TRBJ2-1; TRBD2 aligns across 11 bases. The CDR3 has 15 residues. V trimming: 4 bases; J trimming: 2 bases; junction bases outside the gene matches: 2. Looked up from germline, CDR1 is SGDLS and CDR2 is YYNGEE. The CDR3: CASSLGLAAYNEQFF. The DNA of the CDR3 is TGTGCCAGCAGCCTGGGACTAGCGGCCTACAATGAGCAGTTCTTC.

This sequence joins TRBV27 and TRBJ1-2; D perhaps matches TRBD1 (5 bases). CDR3 length: 12 residues. Trimming cost V 6 bases and J 4 bases, with 9 bases left between them. Germline V lookup: CDR1 MNHEY, CDR2 SMNVEV (reference sequence). CDR3 in DNA: TGTGCCAGCAGGGGGGACTCCTATGGCTACACCTTC. Amino acids: CASRGDSYGYTF.

The V call is TRBV18, the J call TRBJ2-6; D is perhaps TRBD2 (6 bases). CDR1 KGHSH and CDR2 LQKENI come from the germline V gene. V was trimmed by 2 bases and J by 0 bases, leaving 14 bases between them. This CDR3 region has 18 residues. The CDR3 DNA sequence: TGTGCCAGCTCACCAATCGGAGGGGTTAACTCTGGGGCCAACGTCCTGACTTTC. Encoded protein: CASSPIGGVNSGANVLTF. Complete variable domain (other parts from reference TRBV18 and TRBJ2-6): NAGVMQNPRHLVRRRGQEARLRCSPMKGHSHVYWYRQLPEEGLKFMVYLQKENIIDESGMPKERFSAEFPKEGPSILRIQQVVRGDSAAYFCASSPIGGVNSGANVLTFGAGSRLTVL.

There are many counts of this clone. In the same sample, other DNA sequences code for this CDR3. This chain uses TRBV18 with TRBJ1-6; a weak D match, TRBD1 (5 bases). Trimming left V 2 bases short and J 7 bases short, with 9 bases between. Germline assignment: CDR1 KGHSH and CDR2 LQKENI. The CDR3 consists of 14 residues. The chain's CDR3 is CASSPDRKNSPLHF. The DNA for the CDR3 is TGTGCCAGCTCACCAGACAGAAAAAATTCACCCCTCCACTTT.

CDR3 in amino acids: CASSQRTETPEAFF. The CDR3 DNA reads as TGTGCCAGCAGCCAAAGAACAGAAACTCCTGAAGCTTTCTTT. The rearrangement uses TRBV7-2 and TRBJ1-1; D ambiguous. In germline, CDR1 is SGHTA, CDR2 FQGNSA. CDR3 length equals 14 residues. With 5 bases removed from V and 6 bases from J, the gap between germline ends came to 16 bases.